The 32 T cell receptor beta chains given below trace back to one sample, sequenced in a study of tumor and adjacent non-tumor tissue in lung cancer. No cell sorting was done before RNA was extracted from the tissue. This non-tumor lung sample came from over 3 cm beyond the tumor edge. A modified ARM-PCR protocol with three rounds of nested PCR amplified TCRbeta. From the multiplex PCR reads, TCRdb called clonotypes with MiXCR, one entry per CDR3 protein. The sample contains roughly 74,000 distinct CDR3 sequences, over 60% of which appear only once. The sample comprised distant non-tumor lung tissue. The receptors come from a man aged 70 or older with non-small cell lung cancer.

As concerns this clonotype: The conserved final phenylalanine or tryptophan is absent from the CDR3, which likely points to a read error. The chain links TRBV29-1 to TRBJ2-5; D possibly corresponds to TRBD1 (6 bases). CDR3 length: 16 residues. Germline loops: CDR1 SQVTM, CDR2 ANQGSEA. The DNA of the CDR3 is TGCAACGCCAAGCCCTACGTCCAGACAGGTCAAGAGACCCAGTACTCC. As protein: CNAKPYVQTGQETQYS.

This clonotype was counted only a few times. The chain is built from TRBV2 and TRBJ1-6; D is unresolved. V was shortened by 7 bases and J by 10 bases, with 14 bases between the two germline ends. The CDR3 contains 13 residues. Germline V gene lookup returns CDR1 SNHLY and CDR2 FYNNEI. The CDR3 spells CASNRVKESPLHF. DNA of the CDR3: TGTGCCAGCAATAGGGTAAAAGAATCACCCCTCCACTTT.

The rearrangement links TRBV6-2 or TRBV6-3 to TRBJ1-1, with TRBD1 as a possible D gene (6 bases). The CDR3 runs to 15 residues. Germline CDR1 MNHEY, CDR2 SVGEGT. This chain's CDR3 is CASRPFVGQRIVAFF. Written as DNA, the CDR3 is TGTGCTAGCCGACCTTTTGTGGGACAAAGAATAGTAGCTTTCTTT.

The table lists this clonotype with a few counts. The CDR3 DNA is TGTGCCAGCAGTCGGGACAGGGAGAACGAGCAGTACTTC. This translates into CASSRDRENEQYF. The gene calls are TRBV6-5 and TRBJ2-7; TRBD1 aligns across 9 bases. Germline V gives CDR1 MNHEY, CDR2 SVGAGI. The CDR3 runs 13 residues. With 5 bases clipped from V and 5 bases from J, the junction kept 4 bases outside the gene matches.

This clonotype was picked up one time. A read error may be the cause here, since a much bigger clone is one base away. The rearrangement uses TRBV10-3 and TRBJ1-1; D might be TRBD1 (5 bases). Trimming removed 9 bases from V and 3 bases from J, with 17 bases in between. Germline lookup yields CDR1 ENHRY and CDR2 SYGVKD. CDR3 length: 14 amino acids. CDR3 region: CAIGHSTQDTEAFF. The CDR3 coding sequence is TGTGCCATTGGACACTCCACTCAGGACACTGAAGCTTTCTTT.

Regarding this clonotype: Relative to the germline gene, one junction end is altered; a read error may explain this. The CDR3 is CPSSFRDRTMNTEDFF. CDR3 nucleotides: TGTCCCAGCAGCTTCAGGGACAGGACCATGAATACTGAAGATTTCTTT. This rearrangement joins TRBV11-3 to TRBJ1-1; 8 nucleotides match TRBD1. Per the germline V gene, CDR1 is SGHNT and CDR2 is YENEEA. The CDR3 is 16 residues long.

A word on this clonotype: Sequence at one end of the junction differs from germline and may be a read error. DNA of the CDR3: TGTGCCAGTAGCTTAGCCAATTCAAGAAACACTGAAGCTTTCTTT. Its translation is CASSLANSRNTEAFF. The genes are TRBV11-2 and TRBJ1-1; D not resolved. This CDR3 has 15 residues. Germline CDR1 is SGHAT and CDR2 is FQNNGV.

Points on this clonotype: Likely a read error: the CDR3 ends without its conserved phenylalanine or tryptophan. It is unclear where the CDR3 begins or ends on the DNA, so no DNA is shown, and the CDR3 is as TCRdb lists it. Here the CDR3 reads CASSLRTENTEALI. The chain is built from TRBV6-6 and TRBJ1-1. Germline V gene sequence: CDR1 MNHNY, CDR2 SVGAGI (reference sequence). The CDR3 is 14 residues long, counting both termini.

Regarding this clonotype: The junction departs from the called germline gene at one end, perhaps through a read error. J is TRBJ2-3 and V is TRBV6-6, with TRBD2 matching 15 bases. CDR1 and CDR2 from the germline V gene are MNHNY and SVGAGI (reference sequence). The CDR3 is 21 amino acids. In nucleotides, the CDR3 is TGTGCCAGCAGTTACCCAGGACAGGGGACTAGCGGGAGGTATAGCACAGATACACAGTATTTT. Residues: CASSYPGQGTSGRYSTDTQYF.

The CDR3 region is CASSEQVDNEQFF. The CDR3 nucleotides read TGCGCCAGCAGTGAACAGGTGGACAATGAGCAGTTCTTC. This sequence joins TRBV10-1 and TRBJ2-1; tentatively, D is TRBD1 (5 bases). CDR3 length equals 13 residues. Germline-derived CDR1 and CDR2 are WNHNN and SYGVQD (reference sequence). V was shortened by 3 bases and J by 5 bases, with 8 bases between the two germline ends.

This clonotype has just a few counts. The J gene is TRBJ2-3, the V gene TRBV29-1; D may be TRBD1 or TRBD2 (6 bases each). Trimming shortened V by 8 bases and J by 11 bases, and 35 bases separated the two germline ends. Germline V lookup: CDR1 SQVTM, CDR2 ANQGSEA. This CDR3 contains 17 residues. The CDR3 loop reads CSLLPYVTWGDTNMQYF. The CDR3 bases are TGCAGCTTACTCCCATATGTGACATGGGGGGACACAAATATGCAGTATTTT.

Comment on this clonotype: A much larger clonotype is one base distant, so this may be a read error. CDR3 DNA sequence: TGTGCCAGCATCGGCAGGATCAGGACTAGCGGGGTCCAGGGTGAGCAGTTCTTC. It is translated as CASIGRIRTSGVQGEQFF. The chain employs TRBV28 and TRBJ2-1; 12 positions agree with TRBD2. The CDR3 length is 18 residues. Germline V gene data show CDR1 as MDHEN and CDR2 as SYDVKM. With 7 bases clipped from V and 9 bases from J, the junction kept 19 bases outside the gene matches.

Notes on this clonotype: An end of the junction does not agree with germline; a read error may underlie this. This chain uses TRBV5-4 with TRBJ2-2; D not certain. This CDR3 contains 12 residues. Germline V gene lookup returns CDR1 SGHNT and CDR2 YYREEE (reference sequence). This chain's CDR3 is CASGTDTEELFF. The CDR3 nucleotides read TGTGCCAGCGGCACAGACACCGAGGAGCTGTTTTTT.

On this clonotype itself: It is likely a read error, because the conserved phenylalanine at the end of the CDR3 is missing. This chain connects TRBV4-1 to TRBJ2-5, with 11 bases fitting TRBD2. The DNA end is more similar to TRBJ2-7, so the J call may be wrong. CDR3 length: 16 residues. The germline CDR1 and CDR2 sequences are MGHRA and YSYEKL. CDR3 bases: TGCGCCAGCGGCCGGTCACTAGCGGGAGAGGGGGACGAGCAGTACCTC. This sequence encodes CASGRSLAGEGDEQYL.

As regards this clonotype: The junction and the germline gene differ at one end; a read error may be behind it. The chain carries TRBV11-2 and TRBJ2-3; D possibly corresponds to TRBD2 (5 bases). Looked up from germline, CDR1 is SGHAT and CDR2 is FQNNGV. The CDR3 loop spans 14 amino acids. Written as DNA, the CDR3 is TGTGCCATCAGCTTAGATCGAGGGCCGGATACGCAGTATTTT. Amino acids: CAISLDRGPDTQYF.

With regard to this clonotype: Because the CDR3 is missing its conserved closing phenylalanine or tryptophan, this is likely a read error. The chain links TRBV11-2 to TRBJ1-2; unclear D gene. V lost 5 bases and J 5 bases, leaving 9 bases between the germline ends. This CDR3 region has 12 residues. Germline CDR1 is SGHAT and CDR2 is FQNNGV. Here the CDR3 reads CASSHGLYGYTL. CDR3 DNA sequence: TGTGCCAGCAGCCATGGACTATATGGCTACACCTTA.

For this clonotype: A read error is possible here, since a much larger clone lies one base away. The chain carries TRBV13 and TRBJ2-3, with D perhaps matching TRBD2 (5 bases). CDR3 length: 15 residues. Germline V gene data show CDR1 as PRHDT and CDR2 as FYEKMQ (reference sequence). The CDR3 spells CVSSLGRGSADTQYF. The CDR3 DNA sequence: TGTGTCAGCAGCTTGGGTAGAGGGTCTGCAGATACGCAGTATTTT.

A remark on this clonotype: A read error may explain this, as a much larger clone is one base away. This chain joins TRBV7-8 and TRBJ2-4; D gene ambiguous. V was shortened by 5 bases and J by 2 bases, with 13 bases between the two germline ends. CDR1 is SGHVS and CDR2 is FQNEAQ in the germline V gene. The CDR3 has 15 amino acids. The CDR3 sequence: CASSPRRFSKNIQYF. The CDR3, as DNA: TGTGCCAGCAGCCCCCGAAGGTTTTCCAAAAACATTCAGTACTTC.

Details on this clonotype: The final CDR3 position lacks the conserved phenylalanine or tryptophan, pointing to a likely read error. No DNA is shown, since the ends of the CDR3 on it are uncertain; the CDR3 is the one TCRdb lists. The V call is TRBV6-1, the J call TRBJ1-2; no check of the table's D call, TRBD1, against the DNA was made. Inclusive of both ends, the CDR3 amounts to 15 amino acids. CDR1 is MNHNS and CDR2 is SASEGT in the germline V gene. The CDR3 here is CASIARDRNGGGYIY.

This chain uses TRBV7-9 with TRBJ2-3; D possibly corresponds to TRBD2 (6 bases). Germline-derived CDR1 and CDR2 are SEHNR and FQNEAQ (reference sequence). This CDR3 has 12 amino acids. Here the CDR3 reads CVRSGDADTQYF. The DNA of the CDR3 is TGTGTCAGATCGGGGGATGCAGATACGCAGTATTTT. Complete variable domain (other parts from reference TRBV7-9 and TRBJ2-3): DTGVSQNPRHKITKRGQNVTFRCDPISEHNRLYWYRQTLGQGPEFLTYFQNEAQLEKSRLLSDRFSAERPKGSFSTLEIQRTEQGDSAMYLCVRSGDADTQYFGPGTRLTVL.

A note on this clonotype: At one end the junction does not follow the germline gene, possibly because of a read error. The chain recombines TRBV29-1 with TRBJ2-1; D gene uncertain. This CDR3 region has 12 residues. Germline values: CDR1 SQVTM, CDR2 ANQGSEA. CDR3 in amino acids: CSVVSQWNEQIF. CDR3 DNA: TGCAGCGTTGTAAGCCAGTGGAATGAGCAGATCTTC.

This clonotype was observed a handful of times. This chain's CDR3 is CSAHRAGGDETQYF. The CDR3 bases are TGCAGTGCTCACCGGGCAGGGGGTGACGAGACCCAGTACTTC. The chain couples TRBV20-1 to TRBJ2-5; TRBD1 matches at 7 bases. Germline trimming cut 5 bases from V and 5 bases from J; bases unmatched to any gene: 11. This CDR3 comprises 14 residues. CDR1 is DFQATT, CDR2 SNEGSKA, per germline (reference sequence).

The chain links TRBV4-1 to TRBJ1-1; TRBD1 might be the D (6 bases). With 11 bases removed from V and 1 base from J, the gap between germline ends came to 20 bases. The CDR3 covers 15 residues. CDR1 MGHRA and CDR2 YSYEKL come from the germline V gene. Here the CDR3 reads CADSQYEQGNTEAFF. CDR3 in DNA: TGCGCCGACAGCCAGTATGAACAGGGGAACACTGAAGCTTTCTTT.

Details on this clonotype: The missing conserved phenylalanine or tryptophan at the end of this CDR3 makes a read error likely. The rearrangement links TRBV4-2 to TRBJ2-3; D is undetermined. The CDR3 has 15 amino acids. With 1 base removed from V and 2 bases from J, the gap between germline ends came to 10 bases. The germline gives CDR1 LGHNA, CDR2 YNFKEQ. CDR3 sequence reads: CASSQADRTTDTQYL. CDR3 in DNA: TGTGCCAGCAGCCAAGCGGATAGAACCACAGATACGCAGTATCTT.

This clonotype showed up just a few times. This may be a read error: a much more frequent sequence differs by one nucleotide. The chain employs TRBV5-4 and TRBJ1-6, with a weak D call TRBD1 (6 bases). The V end was cut by 7 bases, the J end by 7 bases, with 21 bases between. The CDR3 spans 16 residues. Germline V lookup: CDR1 SGHNT, CDR2 YYREEE (reference sequence). CDR3 sequence reads: CASGDQMTGGNSPLHF. The DNA for the CDR3 is TGTGCCAGCGGGGACCAGATGACAGGAGGGAATTCACCCCTCCACTTT.

A word on this clonotype: At one end the junction does not follow the germline gene, possibly because of a read error. The V gene is TRBV10-3, the J gene TRBJ2-7; TRBD1 matches 9 bases. Looked up from germline, CDR1 is ENHRY and CDR2 is SYGVKD. This CDR3 comprises 14 residues. The CDR3 protein is CVINGGTGKNEQYF. In DNA, the CDR3 is TGTGTCATCAATGGGGGGACAGGGAAGAACGAGCAGTACTTC.

This clonotype was picked up many times. One base away lies a much larger clone, so this may be a sequencing read error. The J gene is TRBJ1-1, the V gene TRBV11-3; perhaps TRBD1 as D (5 bases). Germline V CDR1 and CDR2: SGHNT, YENEEA. The CDR3 is 13 residues long. V was cut by 0 bases and J by 10 bases, with 12 bases left in between. The CDR3 DNA reads TGTGCCAGCAGCTTAGATGGGGCCAGCATAGCTTTCTTT. Its protein product is CASSLDGASIAFF.

Concerning this clonotype itself: The junction departs from the called germline gene at one end, perhaps through a read error. The chain couples TRBV6-5 to TRBJ2-7; 8 bases map to TRBD1. The germline V gene has CDR1 MNHEY and CDR2 SVGAGI. The CDR3 is 15 amino acids. CDR3 loop: CASSYSRTGPIEHYF. The CDR3 bases are TGTGCCAGCAGTTACTCCCGGACAGGGCCTATCGAGCACTACTTC.

On this clonotype: One end of the junction fails to match germline, which may point to a read error. V gene TRBV20-1 combines with J gene TRBJ2-3; a weak D match, TRBD2 (6 bases). Germline V gene sequence: CDR1 DFQATT, CDR2 SNEGSKA (reference sequence). The CDR3 has 18 residues. DNA of the CDR3: TGCAGTTCTAGTGATCGCGGGGCCTCCAGATTTTCCATAGATACGCAGTATTTT. Protein product: CSSSDRGASRFSIDTQYF.

V usage is TRBV25-1 and J usage is TRBJ1-4, with TRBD1 as a possible D gene (5 bases). Deletions cut 5 bases from V and 8 bases from J, with 18 bases between. Germline V gives CDR1 MGHDK, CDR2 SYGVNS. The CDR3 has 15 residues. CDR3 nucleotide sequence: TGTGCCAGCAGTACCCCCGGGCGGGGCAGGGAAAAACTGTTTTTT. Translated: CASSTPGRGREKLFF.

About this clonotype: One end of the junction varies from germline; a read error may be responsible. V gene TRBV4-1 combines with J gene TRBJ2-5; perhaps TRBD2 as D (7 bases). Looked up from germline, CDR1 is MGHRA and CDR2 is YSYEKL. The CDR3 is made up of 17 amino acids. Here the CDR3 DNA reads TGCTCCAGCAGCCAAGATCCCTCGCGGGGGCAACAAGAGGCCCAGTACTTC. Translated: CSSSQDPSRGQQEAQYF.

In regard to this clonotype: At one end the junction does not follow the germline gene, possibly because of a read error. The chain has TRBV12-3 or TRBV12-4 and TRBJ2-5, with D possibly TRBD2 on 6 matching bases. The CDR3 runs to 15 residues. The CDR3 DNA sequence: TGTACCAGCAGCGGGCTATCGGGAGTGCTGGAGACCCAGTACTTC. Translated: CTSSGLSGVLETQYF.